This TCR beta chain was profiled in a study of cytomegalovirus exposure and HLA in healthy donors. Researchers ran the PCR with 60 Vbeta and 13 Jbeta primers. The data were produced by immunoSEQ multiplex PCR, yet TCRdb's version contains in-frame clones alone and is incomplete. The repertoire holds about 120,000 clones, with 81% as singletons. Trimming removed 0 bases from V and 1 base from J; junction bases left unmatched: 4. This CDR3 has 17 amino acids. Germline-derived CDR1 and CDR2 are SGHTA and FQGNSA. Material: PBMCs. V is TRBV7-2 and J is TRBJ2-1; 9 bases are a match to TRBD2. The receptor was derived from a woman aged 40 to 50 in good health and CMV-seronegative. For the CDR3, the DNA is TGTGCCAGCAGCTTAGCGGGCGGGGGGGTTTCCTACAATGAGCAGTTCTTC. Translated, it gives CASSLAGGGVSYNEQFF.